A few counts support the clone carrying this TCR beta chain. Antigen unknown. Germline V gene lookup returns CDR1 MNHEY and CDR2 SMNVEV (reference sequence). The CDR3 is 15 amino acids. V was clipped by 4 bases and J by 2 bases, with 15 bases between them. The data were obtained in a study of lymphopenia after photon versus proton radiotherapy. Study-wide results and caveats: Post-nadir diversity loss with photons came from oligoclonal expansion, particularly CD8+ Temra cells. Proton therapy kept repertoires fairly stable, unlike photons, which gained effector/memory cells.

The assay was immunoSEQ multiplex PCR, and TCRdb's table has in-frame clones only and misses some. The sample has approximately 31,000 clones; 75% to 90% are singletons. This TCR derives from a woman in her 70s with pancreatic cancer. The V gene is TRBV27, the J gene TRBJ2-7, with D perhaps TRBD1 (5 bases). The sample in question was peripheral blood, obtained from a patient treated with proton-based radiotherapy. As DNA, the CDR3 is TGTGCCAGCAGTTCCGGTACAGGAACTCCCTACGAGCAGTACTTC. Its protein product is CASSSGTGTPYEQYF.